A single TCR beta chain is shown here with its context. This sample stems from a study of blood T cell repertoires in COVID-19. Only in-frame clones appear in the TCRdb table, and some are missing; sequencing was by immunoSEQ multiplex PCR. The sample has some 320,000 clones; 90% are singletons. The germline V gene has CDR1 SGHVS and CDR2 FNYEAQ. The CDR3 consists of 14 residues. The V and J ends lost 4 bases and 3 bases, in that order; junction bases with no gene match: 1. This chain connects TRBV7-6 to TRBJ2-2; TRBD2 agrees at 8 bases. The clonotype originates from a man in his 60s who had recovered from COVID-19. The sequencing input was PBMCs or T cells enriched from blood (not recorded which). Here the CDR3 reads CASSSGLDTGELFF. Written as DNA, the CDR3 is TGTGCCAGCAGCTCGGGACTAGACACCGGGGAGCTGTTTTTT.